Shown below are 12 T cell receptor beta chains from a single sample sequenced in a study of patients and donors after allogeneic stem cell transplantation (TCRdb year 2020). Libraries were constructed by RT-PCR. Sequencing relied on a NextSeq 550. The public sequencing data were trimmed at Q25 with fastp and processed into clonotypes with MiXCR by TCRdb, which kept only in-frame beta chains. When rows share a CDR3 protein, they turn into one entry using the most common DNA and genes. For this sample the table gives roughly 200,000 distinct CDR3 sequences, of which around two fifths were detected only once. 33% of the sample is in the top ten clones. Sequencing input: blood, either unsorted or a sorted T cell fraction (not recorded which). These receptors were taken from a human donor who was either an allogeneic HSCT recipient or a stem cell or donor lymphocyte infusion donor (not recorded which). It is not recorded whose cells these are; they may come from a transplant donor.

In this sample, this clonotype turned up a few times. V usage is TRBV5-1 and J usage is TRBJ1-1; TRBD1 agrees at 10 bases. Losses at the gene ends were 3 bases for V and 6 bases for J; bases not matched to a gene: 14. The CDR3 is made up of 17 amino acids. Per the germline V gene, CDR1 is SGHRS and CDR2 is YFSETQ. CDR3 sequence reads: CASSSVGTGVAGSEAFF. CDR3 DNA: TGCGCCAGCAGCTCAGTTGGGACAGGGGTAGCAGGCTCTGAAGCTTTCTTT.

The chain has TRBV18 and TRBJ1-3; D gene ambiguous. The V and J ends lost 3 bases and 0 bases respectively, with 9 bases between them. The CDR3 loop spans 15 amino acids. Germline V CDR1 and CDR2: KGHSH, LQKENI. The CDR3 DNA reads as TGTGCCAGCTCACCGGTCTCGGTCTCTGGAAACACCATATATTTT. Translated, it gives CASSPVSVSGNTIYF.

J is TRBJ1-6 and V is TRBV7-2, with TRBD1 matching over 10 bases. The germline CDR1 and CDR2 sequences are SGHTA and FQGNSA. The J segment lost 3 bases and the V segment lost 5 bases, leaving 1 base of the junction unmatched. The CDR3 covers 15 residues. CDR3 loop: CASSGDRGYNSPLHF. CDR3 sequence (DNA): TGTGCCAGCAGCGGGGACAGGGGCTATAATTCACCCCTCCACTTT.

The gene calls are TRBV4-2 and TRBJ1-5; D gene unclear. Germline values: CDR1 LGHNA, CDR2 YNFKEQ. Trimming took off 5 bases at V and 7 bases at J, with 12 bases between the two ends. The CDR3 has 13 residues. CDR3 in amino acids: CASSEGSGQPQHF. CDR3 DNA sequence: TGTGCCAGCAGCGAAGGGTCGGGGCAGCCCCAGCATTTT.

The chain joins TRBV5-1 to TRBJ1-2; D call uncertain. This CDR3 has 14 residues. Trimming left V 3 bases short and J 8 bases short, with 17 bases between. Germline-derived CDR1 and CDR2 are SGHRS and YFSETQ. The CDR3 here is CASSWSDGKEGYTF. The CDR3 nucleotides are TGCGCCAGCAGCTGGAGTGACGGGAAGGAGGGCTACACCTTC.

In its sample, this clonotype was seen a few times. This rearrangement joins TRBV12-3 or TRBV12-4 to TRBJ1-2; D uncertain. This CDR3 comprises 14 residues. Trimming cost V 6 bases and J 4 bases, with 15 bases left between them. CDR3 amino acids: CASRPAMVGYGYTF. Written as DNA, the CDR3 is TGTGCCAGCAGGCCAGCGATGGTGGGCTATGGCTACACCTTC.

This clonotype has just a few counts. The gene calls are TRBV5-1 and TRBJ1-2, with D possibly TRBD1 on 5 matching bases. The CDR3 is 12 amino acids. The V end lost 4 bases, the J end lost 8 bases, and 12 bases lay between the germline ends. The germline V gene has CDR1 SGHRS and CDR2 YFSETQ. The CDR3 spells CASSRQGEGYTF. In DNA form, the CDR3 reads TGCGCCAGCAGCAGGCAGGGAGAGGGCTACACCTTC.

In its sample, this clonotype was seen once. J is TRBJ2-1 and V is TRBV4-3; no reliable D call. The germline V and J ends were trimmed by 0 bases and 3 bases, with 9 bases remaining between them. Germline V gene sequence: CDR1 LGHNA, CDR2 YSLEER. The CDR3 totals 15 residues. The CDR3 DNA sequence: TGCGCCAGCAGCCAAGAAGGCCGCAACTACAATGAGCAGTTCTTC. This encodes CASSQEGRNYNEQFF.

V usage is TRBV20-1 and J usage is TRBJ1-5, with no clear D. Germline V gene lookup returns CDR1 DFQATT and CDR2 SNEGSKA (reference sequence). This CDR3 has 13 residues. With 6 bases removed from V and 5 bases from J, the gap between germline ends came to 14 bases. CDR3 bases: TGCAGTGCCAGTCTCGGAGGTGATCAGCCCCAGCATTTT. Its translation: CSASLGGDQPQHF.

This clonotype was counted only a few times. The chain uses TRBV29-1 and TRBJ2-1; TRBD1 or TRBD2 may be the D gene (5 bases each). V dropped 3 bases and J dropped 8 bases, with 14 bases sitting between them. Germline assignment: CDR1 SQVTM and CDR2 ANQGSEA. The CDR3 covers 13 residues. CDR3 coding DNA: TGCAGCGTTGAGGGACCCAAGGGCGATGAGCAGTTCTTC. This sequence encodes CSVEGPKGDEQFF.

This chain joins TRBV7-6 and TRBJ2-7, with D possibly TRBD1 on 6 matching bases. The germline CDR1 and CDR2 sequences are SGHVS and FNYEAQ. The CDR3 extends over 14 amino acids. V lost 4 bases, J lost 4 bases, and 14 bases lay in between. CDR3 protein: CASSSLGGGYEQYF. DNA for the CDR3: TGTGCCAGCAGCTCCCTTGGGGGCGGATACGAGCAGTACTTC.

CDR3 region: CASSLTGKHYEQYF. The DNA for the CDR3 is TGTGCCAGCAGCTTGACAGGGAAGCACTACGAGCAGTACTTC. The gene calls are TRBV5-8 and TRBJ2-7, with a tentative D call TRBD1 (6 bases). V was cut by 1 base and J by 3 bases, with 11 bases left in between. CDR3 length: 14 amino acids. Germline values: CDR1 SGHTS, CDR2 YDEGEE.